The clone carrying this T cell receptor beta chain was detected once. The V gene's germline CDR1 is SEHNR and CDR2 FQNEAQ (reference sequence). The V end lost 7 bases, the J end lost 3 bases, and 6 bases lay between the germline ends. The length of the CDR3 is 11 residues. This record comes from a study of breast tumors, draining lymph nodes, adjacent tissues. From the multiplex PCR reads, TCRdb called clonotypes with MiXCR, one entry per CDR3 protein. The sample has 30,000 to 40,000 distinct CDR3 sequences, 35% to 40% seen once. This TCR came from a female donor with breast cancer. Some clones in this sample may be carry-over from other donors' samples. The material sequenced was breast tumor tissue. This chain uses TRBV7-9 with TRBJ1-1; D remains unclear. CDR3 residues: CASTMDTEAFF. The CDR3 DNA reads TGTGCCAGCACCATGGACACTGAAGCTTTCTTT.